Below are 17 T cell receptor beta chains sequenced from a single sample in a study of radiation and T cells in renal cell carcinoma. Generated by immunoSEQ multiplex PCR, the TCRdb table keeps only in-frame clones and is missing some. In the table there are about 62,000 clones, around three quarters of which are singletons. The time point denotes: blood 4 weeks post-SBRT, at nephrectomy. The treatment denotes: 15 Gy SBRT to primary tumor, nephrectomy 4 weeks later. Sample: blood, taken from a patient whose treatment included radiotherapy and nephrectomy. The receptors stem from a man aged 55-75 years with renal cell carcinoma.

The chain recombines TRBV14 with TRBJ1-2; D gene unclear. The V end lost 0 bases, the J end lost 8 bases, and 10 bases lay between the germline ends. The CDR3 contains 13 residues. Germline V gene sequence: CDR1 SGHDN, CDR2 FVKESK. This CDR3 reads CASSQERRLGYTF. CDR3 in DNA: TGTGCCAGCAGCCAAGAAAGGCGGTTGGGCTACACCTTC. Looking up the rest from reference TRBV14 and TRBJ1-2 gives the full variable domain: EAGVTQFPSHSVIEKGQTVTLRCDPISGHDNLYWYRRVMGKEIKFLLHFVKESKQDESGMPNNRFLAERTGGTYSTLKVQPAELEDSGVYFCASSQERRLGYTFGSGTRLTVV.

V and J are TRBV7-9 and TRBJ1-1; perhaps TRBD1 as D (5 bases). In germline, CDR1 is SEHNR, CDR2 FQNEAQ (reference sequence). V was pared by 6 bases and J by 1 base, with 9 bases between. CDR3 length: 13 residues. The CDR3 loop is CASSPTGNTEAFF. The CDR3, as DNA: TGTGCCAGCAGTCCCACAGGGAACACTGAAGCTTTCTTT.

This clone was found once. The chain joins TRBV19 to TRBJ1-1; TRBD1 might be the D (5 bases). Between the trimmed V and J ends, which lost 3 bases and 1 base, there was a span of 15 bases. The germline gives CDR1 LNHDA, CDR2 SQIVND (reference sequence). This CDR3 has 16 amino acids. CDR3 DNA: TGTGCCAGTAGTATCAGAGTCGACAGAGGGAACACTGAAGCTTTCTTT. It translates to CASSIRVDRGNTEAFF.

The chain is built from TRBV7-2 and TRBJ2-3; TRBD1 might be the D (6 bases). Trimming stripped 4 bases from V and 0 bases from J, with 14 bases between. This CDR3 has 16 residues. Germline V gene data show CDR1 as SGHTA and CDR2 as FQGNSA. The DNA for the CDR3 is TGTGCCAGCAGCTCCAACAGGGCCACTAGCACAGATACGCAGTATTTT. This codes for CASSSNRATSTDTQYF.

The chain recombines TRBV15 with TRBJ2-5; no reliable D call. This CDR3 contains 13 residues. Trimming took off 0 bases at V and 5 bases at J, with 7 bases between the two ends. CDR1 is LNHNV and CDR2 is YYDKDF in the germline V gene (reference sequence). DNA for the CDR3: TGTGCCACCAGCAGAGATCTAGAGGAGACCCAGTACTTC. Protein: CATSRDLEETQYF.

This rearrangement joins TRBV5-1 to TRBJ1-6; 8 bases are shared with TRBD1. Germline V gives CDR1 SGHRS, CDR2 YFSETQ. V was clipped by 0 bases and J by 5 bases; unmatched bases: 1. The CDR3 is 15 amino acids. The CDR3 sequence is CASSLEQGDNSPLHF. CDR3 nucleotide sequence: TGCGCCAGCAGCTTGGAACAGGGGGATAATTCACCCCTCCACTTT.

This chain joins TRBV5-1 and TRBJ1-6, with 8 bases that match TRBD1. Per the germline V gene, CDR1 is SGHRS and CDR2 is YFSETQ. This CDR3 is built from 16 residues. The J segment lost 7 bases and the V segment lost 2 bases, leaving 8 bases of the junction unmatched. This CDR3 is CASSLGQGAVNSPLHF. CDR3 nucleotide sequence: TGCGCCAGCAGCTTAGGACAGGGTGCGGTGAATTCACCCCTCCACTTT.

As concerns this clone: The sample carries other DNA sequences with the same CDR3. The chain has TRBV2 and TRBJ2-2; D ambiguous. With 6 bases removed from V and 0 bases from J, the gap between germline ends came to 5 bases. The CDR3 consists of 13 residues. In germline, CDR1 is SNHLY, CDR2 FYNNEI. CDR3 sequence: CASRATNTGELFF. CDR3 nucleotide sequence: TGTGCCAGCAGAGCGACGAACACCGGGGAGCTGTTTTTT.

This chain links TRBV30 with TRBJ1-2, with TRBD1 identical over 11 bases. The CDR3 is 16 amino acids. Germline V gene data show CDR1 as GTSNPN and CDR2 as SVGIG (reference sequence). Losses at the gene ends were 2 bases for V and 4 bases for J; bases not matched to a gene: 9. CDR3 in amino acids: CAWSLTGTGGLYGYTF. The DNA for the CDR3 is TGTGCCTGGAGTCTCACCGGGACAGGGGGACTCTATGGCTACACCTTC.

CDR3 DNA: TGCGCCAGCAGCTGGGAATTAAGCACTGAAGCTTTCTTT. Its translation: CASSWELSTEAFF. The chain joins TRBV5-1 to TRBJ1-1; D ambiguous. V was clipped by 3 bases and J by 4 bases, with 10 bases between them. The CDR3 has 13 residues. Germline CDR1 SGHRS, CDR2 YFSETQ.

The chain uses TRBV15 and TRBJ1-1; the D gene is possibly TRBD1 (5 bases). V dropped 1 base and J dropped 5 bases, with 17 bases sitting between them. The CDR3 has 16 amino acids. CDR1 is LNHNV, CDR2 YYDKDF, per germline (reference sequence). CDR3 in amino acids: CATSRGYGGGGTEAFF. The CDR3 nucleotides are TGTGCCACCAGCAGAGGGTACGGGGGAGGTGGGACTGAAGCTTTCTTT.

The V gene is TRBV7-9, the J gene TRBJ2-3; the D gene is possibly TRBD1 (5 bases). Germline assignment: CDR1 SEHNR and CDR2 FQNEAQ (reference sequence). V lost 3 bases, J lost 4 bases, and 5 bases lay in between. The CDR3 totals 12 residues. The chain's CDR3 is CASSLTADTQYF. The CDR3 bases are TGTGCCAGCAGCTTGACAGCAGATACGCAGTATTTT.

This clone was detected only a few times. The gene calls are TRBV6-6 and TRBJ2-5, with D possibly being TRBD2 (5 bases). Germline V lookup: CDR1 MNHNY, CDR2 SVGAGI (reference sequence). Trimming removed 6 bases from V and 8 bases from J, with 13 bases in between. The CDR3 sequence is 12 residues long. The CDR3 DNA follows: TGTGCCAGCAGCCTCCCCGAGGGAACCCAGTACTTC. Translating gives CASSLPEGTQYF.

The chain has TRBV9 and TRBJ2-5; 8 bases match TRBD2. V was pared by 2 bases and J by 0 bases, with 0 bases of the junction left unmatched. Germline V CDR1 and CDR2: SGDLS, YYNGEE. The CDR3 sequence is 14 residues long. CDR3: CASSVSGDQETQYF. The CDR3 DNA is TGTGCCAGCAGCGTTAGCGGGGACCAAGAGACCCAGTACTTC.

The genes are TRBV9 and TRBJ1-3; possible D gene TRBD1, 6 bases. The CDR3 consists of 16 residues. The germline V and J ends were trimmed by 4 bases and 0 bases, with 14 bases remaining between them. Germline CDR1 SGDLS, CDR2 YYNGEE. CDR3 sequence: CASSNRGGLSGNTIYF. Written as DNA, the CDR3 is TGTGCCAGCAGCAACCGAGGGGGTCTCTCTGGAAACACCATATATTTT.

The CDR3 here is CASSPPGRYEQYV. Here the CDR3 DNA reads TGTGCCAGCAGCCCCCCAGGGCGCTACGAGCAGTACGTC. This chain joins TRBV7-3 and TRBJ2-7; maybe TRBD1 (5 bases). CDR3 length: 13 amino acids. Germline V gene sequence: CDR1 SGHTA, CDR2 FQGTGA. V shed 5 bases and J shed 3 bases, with 11 bases lying between them.

In DNA, the CDR3 is TGTGCCAGTCATCGAATGGGGCATGCGAACACCGGGGAGCTGTTTTTT. Protein product: CASHRMGHANTGELFF. V gene TRBV11-1 combines with J gene TRBJ2-2; possible D gene TRBD1, 5 bases. Germline V CDR1 and CDR2: SGHAT, FQDESV (reference sequence). The CDR3 spans 16 residues. The germline V and J ends were trimmed by 9 bases and 0 bases, with 17 bases remaining between them.